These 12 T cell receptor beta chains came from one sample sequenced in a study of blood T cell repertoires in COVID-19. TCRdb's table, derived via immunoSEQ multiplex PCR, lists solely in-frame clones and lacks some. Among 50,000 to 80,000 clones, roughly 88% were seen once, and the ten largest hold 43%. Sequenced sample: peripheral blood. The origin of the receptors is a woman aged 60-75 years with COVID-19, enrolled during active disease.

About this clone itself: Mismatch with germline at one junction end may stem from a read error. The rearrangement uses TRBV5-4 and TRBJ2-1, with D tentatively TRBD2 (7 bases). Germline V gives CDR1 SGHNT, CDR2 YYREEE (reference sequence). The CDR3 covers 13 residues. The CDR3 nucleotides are TGTGCCAGCAGCTTGCGGGGGGCCAATAAGCAGTTCTTC. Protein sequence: CASSLRGANKQFF. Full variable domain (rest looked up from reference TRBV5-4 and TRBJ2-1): ETGVTQSPTHLIKTRGQQVTLRCSSQSGHNTVSWYQQALGQGPQFIFQYYREEENGRGNFPPRFSGLQFPNYSSELNVNALELDDSALYLCASSLRGANKQFFGPGTRLTVL.

CDR3 DNA sequence: TGCGCCAGCAGCCAAGATTGGACAGGGGGCGGCTACACCTTC. Its protein is CASSQDWTGGGYTF. The V gene is TRBV4-3, the J gene TRBJ1-2; TRBD1 aligns across 11 bases. The junction had 2 bases not matched to a gene; V was cut back by 0 bases and J by 8 bases. The CDR3 loop spans 14 amino acids. Germline CDR1 reads LGHNA; CDR2 reads YSLEER.

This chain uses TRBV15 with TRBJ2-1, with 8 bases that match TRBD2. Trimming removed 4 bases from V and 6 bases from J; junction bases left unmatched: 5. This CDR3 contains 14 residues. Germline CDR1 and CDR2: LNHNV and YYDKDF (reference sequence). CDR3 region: CATSTPGGPNEQFF. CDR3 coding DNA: TGTGCCACCAGCACCCCGGGGGGGCCCAATGAGCAGTTCTTC.

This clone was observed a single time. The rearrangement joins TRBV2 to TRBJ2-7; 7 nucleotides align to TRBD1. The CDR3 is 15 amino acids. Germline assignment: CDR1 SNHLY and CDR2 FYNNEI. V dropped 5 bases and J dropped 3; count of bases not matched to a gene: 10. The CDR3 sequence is CASSTGAEVVYEQYF. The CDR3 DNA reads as TGTGCCAGCAGTACAGGGGCAGAGGTCGTCTACGAGCAGTACTTC.

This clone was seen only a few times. DNA for the CDR3: TGTGCCAGTACCAAACTCCCAGGGCGGGACGGCACAGATACGCAGTATTTT. Its translation is CASTKLPGRDGTDTQYF. The chain joins TRBV19 to TRBJ2-3; D perhaps matches TRBD2 (6 bases). The ends were cut back, 7 bases at V and 1 base at J, with 21 bases in the middle. This CDR3 contains 17 residues. Germline assignment: CDR1 LNHDA and CDR2 SQIVND (reference sequence).

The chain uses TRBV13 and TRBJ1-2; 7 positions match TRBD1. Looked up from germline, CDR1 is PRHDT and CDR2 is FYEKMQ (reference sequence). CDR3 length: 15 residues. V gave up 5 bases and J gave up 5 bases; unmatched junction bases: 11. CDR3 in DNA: TGTGCCAGCAGCGTCAGGGGGGCCGTCTCGTATGGCTACACCTTC. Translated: CASSVRGAVSYGYTF.

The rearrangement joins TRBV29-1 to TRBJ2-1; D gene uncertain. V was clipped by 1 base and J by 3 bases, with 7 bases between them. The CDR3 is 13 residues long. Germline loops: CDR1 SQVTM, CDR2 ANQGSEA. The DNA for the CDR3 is TGCAGCGTTGAAGGTCTAGTCTACAATGAGCAGTTCTTC. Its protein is CSVEGLVYNEQFF.

In DNA form, the CDR3 reads TGTGCCTGGAGATCGGTCGGGAGCTCCTACAATGAGCAGTTCTTC. Its translation is CAWRSVGSSYNEQFF. The chain carries TRBV30 and TRBJ2-1, with D possibly matching TRBD2 (6 bases). The CDR3 has 15 amino acids. The ends were cut back, 3 bases at V and 0 bases at J, with 12 bases in the middle. CDR1 is GTSNPN, CDR2 SVGIG, per germline (reference sequence).

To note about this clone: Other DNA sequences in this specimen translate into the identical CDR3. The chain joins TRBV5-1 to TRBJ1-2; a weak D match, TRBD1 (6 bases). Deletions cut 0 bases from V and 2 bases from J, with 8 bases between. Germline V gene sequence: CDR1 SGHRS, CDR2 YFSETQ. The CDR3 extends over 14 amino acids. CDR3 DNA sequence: TGCGCCAGCAGCTTGGCAGGGGCCAACTATGGCTACACCTTC. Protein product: CASSLAGANYGYTF.

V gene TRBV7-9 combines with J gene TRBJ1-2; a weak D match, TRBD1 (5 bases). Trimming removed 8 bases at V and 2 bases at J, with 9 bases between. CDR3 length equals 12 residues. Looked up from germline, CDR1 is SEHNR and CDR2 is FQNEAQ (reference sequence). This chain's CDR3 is CASAGDNYGYTF. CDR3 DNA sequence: TGTGCCAGCGCGGGGGACAACTATGGCTACACCTTC.

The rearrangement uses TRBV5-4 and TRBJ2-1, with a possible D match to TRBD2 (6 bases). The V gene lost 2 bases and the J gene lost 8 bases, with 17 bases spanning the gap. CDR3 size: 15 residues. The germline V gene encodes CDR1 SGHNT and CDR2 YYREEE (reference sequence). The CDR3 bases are TGTGCCAGCAGCTTAGGCAGGGAGAGCGGGCATGAGCAGTTCTTC. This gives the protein CASSLGRESGHEQFF.

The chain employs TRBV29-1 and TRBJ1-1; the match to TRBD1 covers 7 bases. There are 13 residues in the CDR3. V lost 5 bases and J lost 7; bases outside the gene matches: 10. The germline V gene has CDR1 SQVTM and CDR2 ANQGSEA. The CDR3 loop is CSVLGGNEVEAFF. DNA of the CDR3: TGCAGCGTTCTAGGGGGCAATGAGGTTGAAGCTTTCTTT.